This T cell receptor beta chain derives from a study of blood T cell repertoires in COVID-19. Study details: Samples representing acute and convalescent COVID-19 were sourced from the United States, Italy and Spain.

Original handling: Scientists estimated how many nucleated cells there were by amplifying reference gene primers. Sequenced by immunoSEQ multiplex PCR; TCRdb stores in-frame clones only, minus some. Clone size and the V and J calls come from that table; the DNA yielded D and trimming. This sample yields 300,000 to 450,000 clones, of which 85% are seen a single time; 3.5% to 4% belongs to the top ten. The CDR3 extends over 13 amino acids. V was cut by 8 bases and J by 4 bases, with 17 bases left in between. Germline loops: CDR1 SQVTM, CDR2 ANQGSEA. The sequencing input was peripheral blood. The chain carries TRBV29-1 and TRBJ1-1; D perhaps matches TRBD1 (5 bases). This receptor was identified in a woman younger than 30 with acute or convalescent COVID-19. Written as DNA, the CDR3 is TGCAGCTCTTGGGGCAGGGTGGCCACTGAAGCTTTCTTT. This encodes CSSWGRVATEAFF. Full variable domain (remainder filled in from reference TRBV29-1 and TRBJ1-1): SAVISQKPSRDICQRGTSLTIQCQVDSQVTMMFWYRQQPGQSLTLIATANQGSEATYESGFVIDKFPISRPNLTFSTLTVSNMSPEDSSIYLCSSWGRVATEAFFGQGTRLTVV.